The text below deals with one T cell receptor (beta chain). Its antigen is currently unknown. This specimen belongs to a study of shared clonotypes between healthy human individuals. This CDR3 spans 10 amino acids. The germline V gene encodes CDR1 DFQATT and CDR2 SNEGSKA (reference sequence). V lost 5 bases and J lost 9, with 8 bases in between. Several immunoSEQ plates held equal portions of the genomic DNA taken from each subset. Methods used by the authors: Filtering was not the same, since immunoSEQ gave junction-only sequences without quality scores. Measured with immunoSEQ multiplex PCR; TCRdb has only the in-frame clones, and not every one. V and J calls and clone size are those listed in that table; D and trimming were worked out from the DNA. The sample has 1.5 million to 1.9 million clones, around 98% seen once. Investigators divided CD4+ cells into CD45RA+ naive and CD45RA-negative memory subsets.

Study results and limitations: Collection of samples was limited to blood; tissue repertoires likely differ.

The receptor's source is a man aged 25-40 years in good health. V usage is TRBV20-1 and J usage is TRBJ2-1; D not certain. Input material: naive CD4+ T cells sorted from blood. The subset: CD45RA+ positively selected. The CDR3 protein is CSAYTVEQFF. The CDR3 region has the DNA TGCAGTGCTTACACTGTTGAGCAGTTCTTC.